Listed here are 2 T cell receptor beta chains from one sample, sequenced in a study of T cell repertoires in cytomegalovirus infection. TCRdb reprocessed the reads via MiXCR and lists one record per CDR3 protein. The sample lists 560,000 or so distinct CDR3 sequences, about 17% occurring once. What was sequenced was CD8+ T cells from PBMCs. These receptors all stem from a human donor in good health (CMV status not recorded). Some clones in this sample may be carry-over from other donors' samples.

This rearrangement joins TRBV5-4 to TRBJ1-1, with no clear D. Per germline, CDR1 SGHNT and CDR2 YYREEE (reference sequence). CDR3 length: 13 amino acids. V lost 1 base and J 1 base, leaving 5 bases between the germline ends. The CDR3 DNA follows: TGTGCCAGCAGCTTGAAACAGAACACTGAAGCTTTCTTT. Translating it yields CASSLKQNTEAFF.

This clonotype occurred a few times. The V and J genes are TRBV4-2 and TRBJ2-1; 12 nucleotides align to TRBD2. Germline trimming cut 4 bases from V and 3 bases from J; bases unmatched to any gene: 7. The CDR3 is made up of 17 amino acids. Germline V lookup: CDR1 LGHNA, CDR2 YNFKEQ. The CDR3 sequence: CASSPHRTSGVYNEQFF. The CDR3 nucleotides read TGTGCCAGCAGCCCCCACCGGACTAGCGGGGTCTACAATGAGCAGTTCTTC.